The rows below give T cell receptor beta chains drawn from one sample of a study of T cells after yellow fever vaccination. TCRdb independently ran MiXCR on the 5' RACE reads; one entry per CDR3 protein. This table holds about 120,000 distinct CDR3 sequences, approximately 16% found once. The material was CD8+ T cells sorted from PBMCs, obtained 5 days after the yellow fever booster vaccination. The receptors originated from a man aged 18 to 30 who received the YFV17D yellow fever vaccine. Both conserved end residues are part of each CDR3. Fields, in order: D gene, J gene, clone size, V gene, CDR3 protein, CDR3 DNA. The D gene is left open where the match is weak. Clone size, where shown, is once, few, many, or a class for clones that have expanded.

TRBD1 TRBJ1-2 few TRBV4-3 CASSQVLRQGDYGYTF TGCGCCAGCAGCCAAGTGTTACGACAGGGTGACTATGGCTACACCTTC
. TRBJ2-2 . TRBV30 CAWSVIIGAGELFF TGTGCCTGGAGTGTAATAATTGGGGCCGGGGAGCTGTTTTTT
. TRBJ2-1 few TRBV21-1 CASPGNAPKRNNEQFF TGTGCCAGCCCAGGAAACGCGCCGAAAAGGAACAATGAGCAGTTCTTC
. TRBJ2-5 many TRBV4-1 CASSQLGQETQYF TGCGCCAGCAGCCAACTAGGCCAAGAGACCCAGTACTTC
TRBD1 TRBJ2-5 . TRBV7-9 CASSLEGAQETQYF TGTGCCAGCAGCTTAGAGGGGGCCCAAGAGACCCAGTACTTC
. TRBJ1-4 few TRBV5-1 CASGIGEKLFF TGCGCCAGCGGTATCGGCGAAAAACTGTTTTTT
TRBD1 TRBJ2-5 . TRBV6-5 CASTPQGGQQETQYF TGTGCCAGCACCCCCCAAGGGGGACAGCAAGAGACCCAGTACTTC
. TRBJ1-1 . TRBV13 CASSSGKRFSEAFF TGTGCCAGCAGCTCCGGAAAACGCTTTTCTGAAGCTTTCTTT
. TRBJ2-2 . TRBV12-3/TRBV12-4 CASSPAGPNTGELFF TGTGCCAGCAGTCCCGCTGGACCGAACACCGGGGAGCTGTTTTTT
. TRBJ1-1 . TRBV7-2 CASSTYSARDTEAFF TGTGCCAGCAGCACTTACTCAGCAAGAGACACTGAAGCTTTCTTT
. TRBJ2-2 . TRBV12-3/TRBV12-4 CASRPISGELFF TGTGCCAGCAGGCCCATATCCGGGGAGCTGTTTTTT
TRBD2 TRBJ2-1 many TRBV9 CASSVGTSDTNEQFF TGTGCCAGCAGCGTAGGGACTAGCGACACAAATGAGCAGTTCTTC
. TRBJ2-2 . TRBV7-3 CASSPQTVYTGELFF TGTGCCAGCAGCCCCCAGACTGTATACACCGGGGAGCTGTTTTTT
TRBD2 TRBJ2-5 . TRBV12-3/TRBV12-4 CASSFYPSGAQETQYF TGTGCCAGCAGTTTTTATCCTAGCGGGGCCCAAGAGACCCAGTACTTC
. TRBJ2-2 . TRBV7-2 CASLSVARELFF TGTGCCAGCCTCAGCGTGGCCAGGGAGCTGTTTTTT
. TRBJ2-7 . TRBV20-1 CSAREDVYEQYF TGCAGTGCTAGAGAAGATGTCTACGAGCAGTACTTC
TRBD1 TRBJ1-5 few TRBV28 CASSLWGTGGSNQPQHF TGTGCCAGCAGTTTATGGGGGACAGGGGGAAGCAATCAGCCCCAGCATTTT
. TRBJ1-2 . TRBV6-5 CASSYSMGGGYTF TGTGCCAGCAGTTACTCGATGGGAGGTGGCTACACCTTC
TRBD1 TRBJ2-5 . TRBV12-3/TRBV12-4 CASSLERDRWETQYF TGTGCCAGCAGTTTAGAGAGGGACAGGTGGGAGACCCAGTACTTC
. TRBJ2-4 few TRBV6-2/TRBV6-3 CASSADIAKNIQYF TGTGCCAGCAGCGCCGATATAGCCAAAAACATTCAGTACTTC
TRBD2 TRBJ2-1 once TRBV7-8 CASILGGGMYNEQFF TGTGCCAGCATCCTGGGCGGGGGGATGTACAATGAGCAGTTCTTC
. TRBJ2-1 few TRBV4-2 CASSPRGDNEQFF TGTGCCAGCAGCCCCCGCGGGGACAATGAGCAGTTCTTC
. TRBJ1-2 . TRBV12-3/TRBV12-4 CASKGGVEGPVSYGYTF TGTGCCAGCAAGGGGGGGGTTGAAGGTCCGGTCTCATATGGCTACACCTTC
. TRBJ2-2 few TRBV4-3 CASSPGLGAGELFF TGCGCCAGCAGCCCAGGACTGGGGGCGGGGGAGCTGTTTTTT
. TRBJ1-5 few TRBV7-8 CASSLIAGSSQPQHF TGTGCCAGCAGCCTAATCGCCGGGTCGTCTCAGCCCCAGCATTTT
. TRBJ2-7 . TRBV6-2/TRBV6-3 CASSPTAAYEQYF TGTGCCAGCAGTCCCACTGCCGCCTACGAGCAGTACTTC
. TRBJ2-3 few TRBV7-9 CASSSSLEGMHPTQYF TGTGCCAGCAGCTCCTCACTAGAAGGGATGCATCCTACGCAGTATTTT
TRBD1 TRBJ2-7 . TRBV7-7 CASSPGTGLYYEQYF TGTGCCAGCAGCCCCGGGACAGGACTTTACTACGAGCAGTACTTC
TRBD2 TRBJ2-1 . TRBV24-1 CATSRLAGGKDEQFF TGTGCCACCAGTCGGCTAGCGGGGGGGAAAGATGAGCAGTTCTTC
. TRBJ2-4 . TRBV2 CASSEVGARGAKNIQYF TGTGCCAGCAGTGAAGTGGGGGCTAGAGGCGCCAAAAACATTCAGTACTTC
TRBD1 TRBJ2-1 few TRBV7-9 CASSLVSRGPTRQQFF TGTGCCAGCAGCTTGGTTAGCAGGGGGCCTACAAGGCAGCAGTTCTTC
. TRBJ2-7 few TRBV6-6 CASRETARLVYEQYF TGTGCCAGCAGGGAGACAGCGCGCCTTGTTTACGAGCAGTACTTC
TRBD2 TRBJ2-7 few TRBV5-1 CASSLATSGASYEQYF TGCGCCAGCAGCTTGGCTACTAGCGGGGCCTCCTACGAGCAGTACTTC
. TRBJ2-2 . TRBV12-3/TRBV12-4 CASEGTNTGELFF TGTGCCAGCGAGGGGACGAACACCGGGGAGCTGTTTTTT
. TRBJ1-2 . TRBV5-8 CASSFWAREIYGYTF TGTGCCAGCAGCTTTTGGGCCAGGGAGATCTATGGCTACACCTTC
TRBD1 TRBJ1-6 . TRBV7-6 CASSLDRGNSPLHF TGTGCCAGCAGCTTGGACAGGGGGAATTCACCCCTCCACTTT
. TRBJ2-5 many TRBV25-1 CASSNHPETQYF TGTGCCAGCAGTAATCATCCTGAGACCCAGTACTTC
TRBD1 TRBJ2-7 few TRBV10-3 CAIRGTASYEQYF TGTGCCATCAGGGGGACAGCCTCCTACGAGCAGTACTTC
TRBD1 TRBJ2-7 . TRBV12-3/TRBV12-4 CASSRRQGAGYEQYF TGTGCCAGCAGTCGCAGACAGGGGGCGGGGTACGAGCAGTACTTC
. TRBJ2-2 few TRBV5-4 CASSLQGATGELFF TGTGCCAGCAGCTTGCAGGGAGCCACCGGGGAGCTGTTTTTT
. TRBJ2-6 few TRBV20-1 CSARLVSGANVLTF TGCAGTGCTAGGTTGGTCTCTGGGGCCAACGTCCTGACTTTC
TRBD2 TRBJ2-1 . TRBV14 CASSPPSGGANEQFF TGTGCCAGCAGCCCCCCCAGCGGGGGGGCCAATGAGCAGTTCTTC
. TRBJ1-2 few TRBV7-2 CASSFTGGYGYTF TGTGCCAGCAGCTTTACGGGGGGTTATGGCTACACCTTC
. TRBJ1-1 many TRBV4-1 CASSQTDTLNTEAFF TGCGCCAGCAGCCAGACGGACACGTTGAACACTGAAGCTTTCTTT
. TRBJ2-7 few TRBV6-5 CASTRGASDEQYF TGTGCCAGCACCAGGGGGGCCTCCGACGAGCAGTACTTC
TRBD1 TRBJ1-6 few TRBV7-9 CASSSGQGNSPLHF TGTGCCAGCAGCTCGGGACAGGGTAATTCACCCCTCCACTTT
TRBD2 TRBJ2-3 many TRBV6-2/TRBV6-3 CASTSSGGLADTQYF TGTGCCAGCACATCTAGCGGGGGCCTTGCAGATACGCAGTATTTT
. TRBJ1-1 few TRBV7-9 CASSLADRNTEAFF TGTGCCAGCAGCTTAGCGGACAGGAACACTGAAGCTTTCTTT
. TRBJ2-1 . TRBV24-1 CATSDRDGNEQFF TGTGCCACCAGTGATCGGGACGGGAATGAGCAGTTCTTC
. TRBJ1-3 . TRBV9 CASSVGNTIYF TGTGCCAGCAGCGTAGGAAACACCATATATTTT
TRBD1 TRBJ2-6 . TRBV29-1 CSVEGGQGPNVLTF TGCAGCGTTGAAGGGGGACAGGGTCCGAACGTCCTGACTTTC
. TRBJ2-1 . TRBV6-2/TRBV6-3 CASSGGAYYNEQFF TGTGCCAGCAGCGGAGGGGCCTACTACAATGAGCAGTTCTTC